This TCR beta chain was sequenced in a study of neoadjuvant nivolumab and ipilimumab in lung cancer. The study, taken as a whole, reports: Pathologic regression was not significantly tied to TCR clonality. Compared with tumor-adjacent uninvolved lung, resected tumors showed greater richness and clonality.

Assay: immunoSEQ multiplex PCR; the TCRdb copy retains only in-frame clones and omits some. The table has 15,000 to 20,000 clones, around 82% seen once. The CDR3 is 15 amino acids. Germline V gives CDR1 SGHVT, CDR2 SQSDAQ. After removal of 1 base from V and 3 bases from J, the junction contained 4 bases not matched to a gene. Regarding this clone: Its antigen is still unknown.

The sample consisted of tumor tissue, taken after neoadjuvant nivolumab, alone or with ipilimumab, at or shortly before surgery. This TCR was recovered from an adult with non-small cell lung cancer. The rearrangement joins TRBV7-4 to TRBJ2-3; 7 nucleotides agree with TRBD2. The CDR3: CASSLGDYSTDTQYF. The CDR3 nucleotides read TGTGCCAGCAGCTTAGGGGACTATTCTACAGATACGCAGTATTTT. Together with reference TRBV7-4 and TRBJ2-3, the CDR3 gives the full variable domain: GAGVSQSPRYKVAKRGRDVALRCDSISGHVTLYWYRQTLGQGSEVLTYSQSDAQRDKSGRPSGRFSAERPERSVSTLKIQRTEQGDSAVYLCASSLGDYSTDTQYFGPGTRLTVL.